The T cell receptor beta chain under discussion was sequenced for a study of blood T cells in healthy people across ages (dated by TCRdb to 2015 to 2017). As for the study more broadly: In model experiments, template switching captured about one uniquely barcoded TCR beta cDNA molecule for every two T cells. To avoid experimental bias, donors of different ages were distributed randomly across sequencing lanes. Two additional independent replicas of 1 million unique cDNA reads from the same blood draw were analyzed for two donors (one aged 18 to 30 and one aged 80 or older). Using deep sequencing normalized with unique cDNA molecular identifiers, the study measured how TCR beta repertoire diversity changes with age. Donors were grouped into four age groups: young (average 16 years), middle-aged (about 38), aged (around 60) and long-lived (less than 85). Study-level results and caveats: The CMV infection status of donors was not known, potentially confounding age-related changes in expanded clonotypes. There was a strong correlation between observed TCR beta diversity and the percentage of naive T cells measured by flow cytometry. Estimates of total diversity based on one million sequenced T cells were considered lower bounds and underestimates. As age increased, observed TCR beta diversity per million T cells dropped in a roughly linear way, and a significant reduction was already evident by age 40. Because profiling used bulk unsorted PBMCs, naive and antigen-experienced compartments could not be compared conclusively. Compared with the aged group, the long-lived group had more naive CD4+ T cells, fewer expanded clones and increased TCR diversity, suggesting age selection.

From V the trimming removes 4 bases and from J it removes 6 bases, while the gene matches leave 6 bases of the junction unaccounted for. The germline V gene specifies MNHEY as CDR1 and SVGAGI as CDR2. The CDR3 runs 15 amino acids, cysteine and phenylalanine included. The entry retains the CDR3 DNA only, 45 bases that are in frame from base 1. The donors were 40 or so Caucasian individuals from Russia, aged about 6 to 100 years, who were systemically healthy. Each donor gave ten milliliters of peripheral blood, collected into EDTA-treated Vacutainer tubes. Ficoll-Paque density-gradient centrifugation was used to isolate PBMCs, with at least 7 million per sample. Total RNA, at least 5.5 micrograms per sample, was extracted from PBMCs with Trizol reagent. For every donor, flow cytometry on a PBMC aliquot measured the percentage of naive CD45RAhigh/CD27high T cells. On this clonotype: Its antigen is not yet known. Nothing much larger sits one base from this clone, and base qualities are not available.

The library was produced with 5' RACE. The reads were generated on an Illumina HiSeq 2500. A second PCR of about 6 to 11 cycles was performed with a sample-barcoded 5' primer and a J-beta primer mix. A unique molecular identifier was introduced onto each TCR beta cDNA molecule by a template-switch 5' adaptor carrying 12 random nucleotides. Each sample yielded at least 2.5 million CDR3-containing paired-end reads. The Mint cDNA synthesis kit, primed by a TRBC-specific oligonucleotide, was used to synthesize first-strand cDNA from all RNA. Following uracil-DNA glycosylase treatment, a first 18-cycle PCR with universal primers M1SS and BC2_uni_R was performed on all cDNA. Concerning the study's data processing: Normalization of each sample was performed by random selection of 1 million high-quality reads, each carrying a distinct molecular identifier. Reads with shared molecular identifiers were discarded instead of being binned into consensus sequences. CDR3 identification, clonotype clustering and error correction used MiTCR with a Q25 quality threshold and the strictest error-elimination algorithm. Lower-bound total TCR beta diversity was estimated with a nonparametric unseen species model using Euler transformation. TCRdb trimmed the raw reads at Q25, called clones with MiXCR and kept productive beta chains. Here each entry gathers all rows of one CDR3 protein and keeps the most common genes and DNA. TCRdb's processing, not the authors', yielded these V and J calls. For this sample the table gives hundreds of thousands of distinct CDR3 sequences, of which 56% were detected only once. The ten largest clones represent around a quarter of the sample.

The origin of this receptor is a man aged 35-49 years in good health. The rearranged segments are TRBV6-5 and TRBJ2-1, and 10 bases in between align with TRBD2. The sequenced sample consisted of blood. The encoded CDR3 is CASSFLAGASNEQFF. The DNA reads TGTGCCAGCAGTTTCCTAGCGGGAGCAAGCAATGAGCAGTTCTTC.